This is a list of T cell receptor beta chains from one sample in a study of blood T cell repertoires in COVID-19. Method: immunoSEQ multiplex PCR; TCRdb's copy keeps in-frame clones and lacks some. The sample includes around 78,000 clones, around 90% of them seen just once. The sample was peripheral blood. The receptors were sampled from a woman aged 45-65 years in a cohort sampled during active COVID-19. Both conserved end residues are part of each CDR3.

j_call v_call cdr3_aa
TRBJ1-2 TRBV29-1 CSSQTGGGYTF
TRBJ2-3 TRBV5-1 CASSPPGLAGDYTQYF
TRBJ2-5 TRBV28 CASTYQETQYF
TRBJ2-3 TRBV3-1/TRBV3-2 CASSQGSGTDTQYF
TRBJ2-2 TRBV29-1 CSAMIMASGRSGELFF
TRBJ2-7 TRBV28 CASSLGGAGQYEQYF
TRBJ2-1 TRBV19 CASSITGGSTSWGLSEQFF
TRBJ1-2 TRBV27 CASSRWSGQSYGYTF
TRBJ2-3 TRBV30 CAWSTNWRAQDPDSGGTDTQYF
TRBJ2-2 TRBV7-2 CASSYSGTNTGELFF
TRBJ2-7 TRBV2 CASSGGTPHYEQYF